This record covers a single TCR beta chain. Its cognate antigen is unknown. 5'RACE, which relied on constant-segment primers, yielded TCR alpha and TCR beta cDNA libraries carrying sample barcodes and UMIs. Each CDR3 protein is one row after TCRdb ran MiXCR on the 5' RACE reads. Of around 420,000 distinct CDR3 sequences detected, less than 25% appear once; the ten largest clones hold roughly 8.7%. These data originate in a study of T-cell memory formation after mild COVID-19. With V trimmed by 6 bases and J by 1 base, 4 bases remained unmatched. This CDR3 has 14 amino acids. Overall study findings and caveats: Day 15 to 85 contractors were CD4/CD8 balanced; later expanders leaned CD4+. Among CD4+ contracting clones, most were CM and EM, and CD8+ ones EMRA.

Sequencing was done on a sample of PBMCs or a T cell subset sorted from them (not recorded which). The chain uses TRBV12-3 or TRBV12-4 and TRBJ1-2; 8 bases are a match to TRBD1. This sequence was found in an adult woman who had mild COVID-19 (a few samples of this study predate the infection). Cell type and time point are not known. The CDR3 here is CASRATGVNYGYTF. As DNA, the CDR3 is TGTGCCAGCAGAGCGACAGGGGTTAACTATGGCTACACCTTC.